These 18 T cell receptor beta chains came from one sample sequenced in a study of blood T cell repertoires in COVID-19. The protocol was immunoSEQ multiplex PCR, while the TCRdb copy is restricted to in-frame clones and leaves out a portion. The sample has more than 300,000 clones, roughly 90% seen once. Material for sequencing was PBMCs or T cells enriched from blood (not recorded which). The receptor set was obtained from a young woman who had recovered from COVID-19.

The V call is TRBV11-3, the J call TRBJ2-7; 8 bases are a match to TRBD1. Germline V gene data show CDR1 as SGHNT and CDR2 as YENEEA. The CDR3 sequence is 14 residues long. With 5 bases clipped from V and 2 bases from J, the junction kept 5 bases outside the gene matches. The CDR3: CASSLGQAPYEQYF. DNA of the CDR3: TGTGCCAGCAGCCTGGGACAGGCCCCCTACGAGCAGTACTTC.

The chain has TRBV24-1 and TRBJ2-2, with a tentative D call TRBD2 (5 bases). The germline V gene has CDR1 KGHDR and CDR2 SFDVKD. The CDR3 runs to 15 residues. V lost 3 bases and J 1 base, leaving 8 bases between the germline ends. The CDR3 reads CATSDTRLNTGELFF. CDR3 nucleotides: TGTGCCACCAGTGATACTAGACTGAACACCGGGGAGCTGTTTTTT.

The chain is built from TRBV5-1 and TRBJ2-5; TRBD1 matches 8 bases. The V segment lost 0 bases and the J segment 7 bases; nucleotides outside the gene matches: 5. Germline V gene lookup returns CDR1 SGHRS and CDR2 YFSETQ. The length of the CDR3 is 14 residues. Written as DNA, the CDR3 is TGCGCCAGCAGCTTGGAGGGACAGGAGGCGACCCAGTACTTC. It yields the protein CASSLEGQEATQYF.

V and J are TRBV7-3 and TRBJ2-1; a possible D gene is TRBD1 (5 bases). The V end was cut by 1 base, the J end by 15 bases, with 13 bases between. Germline CDR1 SGHTA, CDR2 FQGTGA. This CDR3 has 12 amino acids. CDR3 amino acids: CASSLSDSRMFF. CDR3 bases: TGTGCCAGCAGCTTAAGCGACAGCCGTATGTTCTTC.

The chain employs TRBV2 and TRBJ2-6; 7 bases match TRBD1. The CDR3 runs to 15 residues. Germline CDR1 is SNHLY and CDR2 is FYNNEI. The ends lost 8 bases at V and 1 base at J; junction bases unmatched: 5. This CDR3 is CASLQGMSGANVLTF. CDR3 nucleotides: TGTGCCAGCTTACAGGGGATGTCTGGGGCCAACGTCCTGACTTTC.

This chain uses TRBV6-1 with TRBJ2-5; no definite D call. In germline, CDR1 is MNHNS, CDR2 SASEGT. Between the trimmed V and J ends, which lost 2 bases and 1 base, there was a span of 8 bases. The CDR3 runs 14 residues. The CDR3 sequence: CASSERAPQETQYF. The CDR3 bases are TGTGCCAGCAGTGAACGAGCTCCCCAAGAGACCCAGTACTTC.

The rearrangement uses TRBV28 and TRBJ1-4; D might be TRBD1 (5 bases). Germline CDR1 reads MDHEN; CDR2 reads SYDVKM. The length of the CDR3 is 15 residues. The V and J ends lost 5 bases and 8 bases respectively, with 18 bases between them. The CDR3, as DNA: TGTGCCAGCAGTCTCGGGGGGTATAGTCCCGAAAAACTGTTTTTT. It codes for CASSLGGYSPEKLFF.

This clone showed up just once. J is TRBJ2-5 and V is TRBV28; 7 bases agree with TRBD1. The V and J ends lost 7 bases and 5 bases, in that order; junction bases with no gene match: 4. The V gene's germline CDR1 is MDHEN and CDR2 SYDVKM. This CDR3 contains 12 residues. CDR3 in amino acids: CASNRGWETQYF. For the CDR3, the DNA is TGTGCCAGCAACAGGGGATGGGAGACCCAGTACTTC.

In the case of this clone: Other nucleotide sequences from this sample produce the same CDR3. The chain joins TRBV28 to TRBJ2-7; the match to TRBD2 covers 8 bases. Germline V lookup: CDR1 MDHEN, CDR2 SYDVKM. The CDR3 has 14 residues. The ends lost 3 bases at V and 2 bases at J; junction bases unmatched: 3. In DNA, the CDR3 is TGTGCCAGCAGTTTGGGACTAGGTCCCTACGAGCAGTACTTC. It yields the protein CASSLGLGPYEQYF.

This chain joins TRBV6-1 and TRBJ2-5; a possible D gene is TRBD2 (5 bases). Germline loops: CDR1 MNHNS, CDR2 SASEGT. Between the trimmed V and J ends, which lost 1 base and 5 bases, there was a span of 17 bases. This CDR3 contains 16 residues. CDR3 in amino acids: CASSEGVLARGETQYF. The DNA of the CDR3 is TGTGCCAGCAGTGAAGGTGTGTTGGCCCGAGGGGAGACCCAGTACTTC.

The chain joins TRBV9 to TRBJ2-4; TRBD1 agrees at 8 bases. The V gene end was trimmed by 5 bases and the J gene end by 5 bases; junction bases not matched to a gene: 9. The germline CDR1 and CDR2 sequences are SGDLS and YYNGEE. The length of the CDR3 is 15 residues. The CDR3 loop is CASSHRTGWENIQYF. Written as DNA, the CDR3 is TGTGCCAGCAGTCACCGGACAGGGTGGGAAAACATTCAGTACTTC.

The chain employs TRBV29-1 and TRBJ2-3; the D is unclear. Trimming took off 1 base at V and 4 bases at J, with 6 bases between the two ends. Germline V gene sequence: CDR1 SQVTM, CDR2 ANQGSEA. CDR3 length: 12 amino acids. In DNA form, the CDR3 reads TGCAGCGTTGAAGCCCCTGCAGATACGCAGTATTTT. Its translation is CSVEAPADTQYF.

The V gene is TRBV11-2, the J gene TRBJ1-4; D possibly corresponds to TRBD1 (6 bases). The V and J ends lost 5 bases and 11 bases respectively, with 18 bases between them. In germline, CDR1 is SGHAT, CDR2 FQNNGV. The CDR3 loop spans 14 amino acids. DNA for the CDR3: TGTGCCAGCAGCCAAATGGGGGGGCTCGGGAAACTGTTTTTT. It is translated as CASSQMGGLGKLFF. The full variable domain, its missing parts supplied by reference TRBV11-2 and TRBJ1-4, is EAGVAQSPRYKIIEKRQSVAFWCNPISGHATLYWYQQILGQGPKLLIQFQNNGVVDDSQLPKDRFSAERLKGVDSTLKIQPAKLEDSAVYLCASSQMGGLGKLFFGSGTQLSVL.

This chain connects TRBV19 to TRBJ2-7; the match to TRBD1 covers 7 bases. Unmatched junction bases numbered 9, after V lost 4 bases and J lost 0 bases. The CDR3 length is 16 residues. Germline CDR1 and CDR2: LNHDA and SQIVND (reference sequence). This chain's CDR3 is CASSRMDRLNSYEQYF. CDR3 DNA: TGTGCCAGTAGTAGAATGGACAGGCTCAACTCCTACGAGCAGTACTTC.

The V and J genes are TRBV7-2 and TRBJ2-7, with TRBD2 matching 15 bases. The CDR3 covers 18 residues. The junction had 9 bases not matched to a gene; V was cut back by 4 bases and J by 2 bases. Germline V lookup: CDR1 SGHTA, CDR2 FQGNSA. The CDR3: CASSSERTSGRAAYEQYF. The CDR3 DNA follows: TGTGCCAGCAGCTCGGAACGGACTAGCGGGAGGGCCGCCTACGAGCAGTACTTC. Complete variable domain (other parts from reference TRBV7-2 and TRBJ2-7): GAGVSQSPSNKVTEKGKDVELRCDPISGHTALYWYRQSLGQGLEFLIYFQGNSAPDKSGLPSDRFSAERTGGSVSTLTIQRTQQEDSAVYLCASSSERTSGRAAYEQYFGPGTRLTVT.

The CDR3 protein is CASSLNTDLRYNEQFF. In nucleotides, the CDR3 is TGTGCCAGCAGCTTAAATACGGACTTGCGTTACAATGAGCAGTTCTTC. The chain links TRBV7-3 to TRBJ2-1; D possibly corresponds to TRBD2 (5 bases). Trimming cost V 1 base and J 4 bases, with 14 bases left between them. The germline gives CDR1 SGHTA, CDR2 FQGTGA. This CDR3 has 16 amino acids.

CDR3 protein: CASSQQGAWTGELFF. CDR3 sequence (DNA): TGTGCCAGCAGTCAACAGGGGGCTTGGACCGGGGAGCTGTTTTTT. The gene calls are TRBV6-5 and TRBJ2-2; 9 nucleotides line up with TRBD1. The CDR3 extends over 15 amino acids. Per germline, CDR1 MNHEY and CDR2 SVGAGI. Unmatched junction bases numbered 6, after V lost 5 bases and J lost 5 bases.

The chain combines TRBV7-2 with TRBJ1-1, with D possibly TRBD1 on 5 matching bases. Trimming left V 4 bases short and J 0 bases short, with 6 bases between. Per the germline V gene, CDR1 is SGHTA and CDR2 is FQGNSA. The CDR3 length is 13 residues. Here the CDR3 reads CASSSRVNTEAFF. In DNA, the CDR3 is TGTGCCAGCAGCTCCAGGGTGAACACTGAAGCTTTCTTT.